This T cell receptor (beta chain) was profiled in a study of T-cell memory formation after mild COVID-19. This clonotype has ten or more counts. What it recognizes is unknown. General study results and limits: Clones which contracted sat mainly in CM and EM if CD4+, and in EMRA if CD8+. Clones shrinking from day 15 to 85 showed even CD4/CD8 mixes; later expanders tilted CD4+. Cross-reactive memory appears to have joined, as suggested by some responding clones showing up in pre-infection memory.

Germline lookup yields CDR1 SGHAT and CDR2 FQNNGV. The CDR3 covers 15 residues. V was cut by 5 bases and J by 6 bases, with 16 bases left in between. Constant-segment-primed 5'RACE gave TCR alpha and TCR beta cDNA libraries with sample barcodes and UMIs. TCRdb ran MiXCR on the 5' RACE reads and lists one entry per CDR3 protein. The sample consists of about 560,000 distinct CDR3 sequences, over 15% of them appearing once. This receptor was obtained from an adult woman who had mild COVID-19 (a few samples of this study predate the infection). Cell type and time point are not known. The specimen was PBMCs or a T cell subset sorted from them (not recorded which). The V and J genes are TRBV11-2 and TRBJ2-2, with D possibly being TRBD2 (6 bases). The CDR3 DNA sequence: TGTGCCAGCAGCATTGCGGGGCTACGGGCCGGGGAGCTGTTTTTT. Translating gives CASSIAGLRAGELFF.